Listed below are T cell receptor beta chains from one sample, sequenced in a study of CD8 T cell repertoires and HIV-1 epitope variants. TCRdb's table, derived via immunoSEQ multiplex PCR, lists solely in-frame clones and lacks some. The table includes 6,800 or so clones, roughly two thirds detected once. These receptors have no identified antigens. Material: cultured CD8+ T cells derived from PBMCs. These receptors came from a male donor with HIV. Both conserved end residues are part of each CDR3. The order of the fields is V gene, J gene, D gene, clone size, CDR3 DNA, CDR3 protein. The D gene is left open where the match is weak. Where a row states a size, it is once, few, many or the class of an expanded clone; other rows omit it.

v_call: TRBV19
j_call: TRBJ1-2
d_call: NA
clone_size: NA
cdr3_nt: TGTGCCAGTAGTATCGGGGGGTTCTATGGCTACACCTTC
cdr3_aa: CASSIGGFYGYTF

v_call: TRBV11-2
j_call: TRBJ1-1
d_call: TRBD1
clone_size: few
cdr3_nt: TGTGCCAGCAGCTTAGTCGTGACAGGGGGGTCTTGGGGCACTGAAGCTTTCTTT
cdr3_aa: CASSLVVTGGSWGTEAFF

v_call: TRBV5-5
j_call: TRBJ2-2
d_call: NA
clone_size: NA
cdr3_nt: TGTGCCAGCAGCTCGCCTGAGGGGTTTAACACCGGGGAGCTGTTTTTT
cdr3_aa: CASSSPEGFNTGELFF

v_call: TRBV7-2
j_call: TRBJ1-5
d_call: NA
clone_size: NA
cdr3_nt: TGTGCCAGCAGCTTAGCCGACGACAGTTATCAGCCCCAGCATTTT
cdr3_aa: CASSLADDSYQPQHF

v_call: TRBV4-1
j_call: TRBJ1-2
d_call: NA
clone_size: few
cdr3_nt: TGCGCCAGCAGCCAAGACCCCTCGGGTAACAGGCGGTATGGCTACACCTTC
cdr3_aa: CASSQDPSGNRRYGYTF

v_call: TRBV5-5
j_call: TRBJ2-7
d_call: NA
clone_size: NA
cdr3_nt: TGTGCCAGCAGCTATTCCGGGACAATCGGCGAGCAGTACTTC
cdr3_aa: CASSYSGTIGEQYF

v_call: TRBV5-6
j_call: TRBJ2-5
d_call: TRBD1
clone_size: NA
cdr3_nt: TGTGCCAGCAGCCCACCGGACAGGGGGCTCGAGACCCAGTACTTC
cdr3_aa: CASSPPDRGLETQYF

v_call: TRBV19
j_call: TRBJ2-1
d_call: TRBD2
clone_size: few
cdr3_nt: TGTGCCAGTAGTTTAGGAGGGAGGGCCTATCTCGATGAGCAGTTCTTC
cdr3_aa: CASSLGGRAYLDEQFF

v_call: TRBV7-6
j_call: TRBJ1-1
d_call: NA
clone_size: NA
cdr3_nt: TGTGCCAGCAGCCTACAAGGGCGGGGCAGGGTGAACACTGAAGCTTTCTTT
cdr3_aa: CASSLQGRGRVNTEAFF

v_call: TRBV4-2
j_call: TRBJ1-1
d_call: TRBD1
clone_size: few
cdr3_nt: TGTGCCAGCAGCCAAGATGGAGGGGGCAGCTCTGAAGCTTTCTTT
cdr3_aa: CASSQDGGGSSEAFF

v_call: TRBV4-1
j_call: TRBJ2-3
d_call: NA
clone_size: NA
cdr3_nt: TGCGCCAGCAGGGGGCTCAAAGATACGCAGTATTTT
cdr3_aa: CASRGLKDTQYF

v_call: TRBV5-1
j_call: TRBJ2-7
d_call: TRBD1
clone_size: few
cdr3_nt: TGCGCCAGCAGCTTGTACCAGGGGGACCACGAGCAGTACTTC
cdr3_aa: CASSLYQGDHEQYF

v_call: TRBV19
j_call: TRBJ2-2
d_call: NA
clone_size: large
cdr3_nt: TGTGCCAGTAGTAACTGGATTCAGACTACGAACACCGGGGAGCTGTTTTTT
cdr3_aa: CASSNWIQTTNTGELFF

v_call: TRBV11-2
j_call: TRBJ2-1
d_call: NA
clone_size: once
cdr3_nt: TGTGCCAGCAGCTTAGTAGGGGGGACGAGCAATGAGCAGTTCTTC
cdr3_aa: CASSLVGGTSNEQFF

v_call: TRBV4-2
j_call: TRBJ1-1
d_call: TRBD1
clone_size: NA
cdr3_nt: TGTGCCAGCAGCCAAGAACCCGGGACAGAGAACACTGAAGCTTTCTTT
cdr3_aa: CASSQEPGTENTEAFF

v_call: TRBV6-1
j_call: TRBJ2-3
d_call: TRBD2
clone_size: NA
cdr3_nt: TGTGCCAGCCTCCTAGCGGAGTGGGATACGCAGTATTTT
cdr3_aa: CASLLAEWDTQYF

v_call: TRBV13
j_call: TRBJ1-1
d_call: TRBD1
clone_size: few
cdr3_nt: TGTGCCAGCAGCTTACCCGGACAGGGGGGAGTCACTGAAGCTTTCTTT
cdr3_aa: CASSLPGQGGVTEAFF

v_call: TRBV6-5
j_call: TRBJ2-1
d_call: TRBD2
clone_size: few
cdr3_nt: TGTGCCAGCAGTCCCACTAGCGGTTCCTACAATGAGCAGTTCTTC
cdr3_aa: CASSPTSGSYNEQFF

v_call: TRBV27
j_call: TRBJ1-3
d_call: TRBD1
clone_size: NA
cdr3_nt: TGTGCCAGTCGGACAGGTCCCTCTGGAAACACCATATATTTT
cdr3_aa: CASRTGPSGNTIYF

v_call: TRBV7-2
j_call: TRBJ2-2
d_call: NA
clone_size: NA
cdr3_nt: TGTGCCAGCAGCTCCATAGTGCGGGGCACCGGGGAGCTGTTTTTT
cdr3_aa: CASSSIVRGTGELFF

v_call: TRBV21-1
j_call: TRBJ1-2
d_call: NA
clone_size: NA
cdr3_nt: TGTGCCAGCAGCAAGGTGTGGGGGACAGGGTTAGGCTACACCTTC
cdr3_aa: CASSKVWGTGLGYTF

v_call: TRBV5-6
j_call: TRBJ2-5
d_call: TRBD1
clone_size: NA
cdr3_nt: TGTGCCAGCAGCCCGGACAGGGGGACCCAGTACTTC
cdr3_aa: CASSPDRGTQYF

v_call: TRBV4-3
j_call: TRBJ2-6
d_call: TRBD1
clone_size: NA
cdr3_nt: TGCGCCAGCAGCCAAGATCGGCAGGGGGCTTATTCTGGGGCCAACGTCCTGACTTTC
cdr3_aa: CASSQDRQGAYSGANVLTF

v_call: TRBV5-5
j_call: TRBJ2-7
d_call: NA
clone_size: NA
cdr3_nt: TGTGCCAGCAGTCTGGCCTCCTACGAGCAGTACTTC
cdr3_aa: CASSLASYEQYF

v_call: TRBV19
j_call: TRBJ1-5
d_call: NA
clone_size: NA
cdr3_nt: TGTGCCAGTAGTCCGGGCCCGAGGGGTCAGCCCCAGCATTTT
cdr3_aa: CASSPGPRGQPQHF

v_call: TRBV6-5
j_call: TRBJ1-1
d_call: NA
clone_size: few
cdr3_nt: TGTGCCAGCAGTTACTCGGACAGTTCGGTCACTGAAGCTTTCTTT
cdr3_aa: CASSYSDSSVTEAFF

v_call: TRBV6-6
j_call: TRBJ2-7
d_call: NA
clone_size: NA
cdr3_nt: TGTGCCAGCGGACGGAGTTCCCCCGGGGAGCAGTACTTC
cdr3_aa: CASGRSSPGEQYF

v_call: TRBV6-1
j_call: TRBJ2-7
d_call: TRBD1
clone_size: large
cdr3_nt: TGTGCCAGCAGACAGGGGGCTTCCTCCTACGAGCAGTACTTC
cdr3_aa: CASRQGASSYEQYF

v_call: TRBV25-1
j_call: TRBJ2-1
d_call: NA
clone_size: NA
cdr3_nt: TGTGCCCGCGAGGGGAGAACAGGGCCTGTGCGGTTCTTC
cdr3_aa: CAREGRTGPVRFF